Shown below are 7 T cell receptor beta chains from a single sample sequenced in a study of CD8 T cells in Susac syndrome. The RNA, about 0.45 to 1 ug, was put through reverse transcription using random hexamers. TCRdb re-called the immunoSEQ multiplex PCR reads through MiXCR, storing one row per CDR3 protein. The data contain some 300,000 distinct CDR3 sequences, 85% of them singletons. The sample was CD8+ T cells from PBMCs. These receptors all come from a human donor with multiple sclerosis.

This chain joins TRBV19 and TRBJ2-1; TRBD2 matches 11 bases. Germline V gives CDR1 LNHDA, CDR2 SQIVND (reference sequence). CDR3 size: 16 residues. J was trimmed by 7 bases and V by 5 bases; bases with no gene match: 10. The CDR3 DNA sequence: TGTGCCAGTAGTGTTATAGCGGGAGGGCCGGGTAATGAGCAGTTCTTC. Its protein product is CASSVIAGGPGNEQFF.

This clonotype came up once. The chain has TRBV7-6 and TRBJ2-1; D is undetermined. CDR1 is SGHVS, CDR2 FNYEAQ, per germline. This CDR3 comprises 14 residues. V was cut by 0 bases and J by 9 bases, with 12 bases left in between. CDR3 DNA sequence: TGTGCCAGCAGCTTAGCGGTGTCGGGTTCTGAGCAGTTCTTC. Residues: CASSLAVSGSEQFF.

The chain recombines TRBV23-1 with TRBJ1-4; D ambiguous. TRBV23-1 is an ORF; its function is uncertain. CDR3 length equals 14 residues. V lost 7 bases to trimming and J lost 5 bases, with 14 bases between them. CDR3 nucleotides: TGCGCCAGCACTGAGGAATCCGGGAATGAAAAACTGTTTTTT. This encodes CASTEESGNEKLFF.

The J gene is TRBJ1-2, the V gene TRBV6-2 or TRBV6-3; no definite D call. The germline V gene has CDR1 MNHEY and CDR2 SVGEGT. The length of the CDR3 is 14 residues. Trimming left V 2 bases short and J 3 bases short, with 10 bases between. CDR3 nucleotide sequence: TGTGCCAGCAGTTACGAGAGGGAGGACTATGGCTACACCTTC. This sequence encodes CASSYEREDYGYTF.

The chain uses TRBV18 and TRBJ1-1; tentative D call: TRBD1 (5 bases). The V end lost 4 bases, the J end lost 1 base, and 16 bases lay between the germline ends. The CDR3 consists of 16 residues. Germline V gene lookup returns CDR1 KGHSH and CDR2 LQKENI. In nucleotides, the CDR3 is TGTGCCAGCTCACTGCACCTTGGACACCCGAACACTGAAGCTTTCTTT. Amino acids: CASSLHLGHPNTEAFF.

The rearrangement links TRBV27 to TRBJ1-4; D is ambiguous. Germline lookup yields CDR1 MNHEY and CDR2 SMNVEV (reference sequence). Between the trimmed V and J ends, which lost 3 bases and 0 bases, there was a span of 5 bases. The CDR3 contains 14 residues. The CDR3 region has the DNA TGTGCCAGCAGTTTCGGAGCAACTAATGAAAAACTGTTTTTT. Translating it yields CASSFGATNEKLFF.

This chain joins TRBV5-1 and TRBJ2-1, with 7 bases that match TRBD1. J gave up 3 bases and V 2 bases, and 5 bases lay outside the gene matches. Looked up from germline, CDR1 is SGHRS and CDR2 is YFSETQ. This CDR3 has 15 residues. The CDR3, as DNA: TGCGCCAGCAGCTTTTCCCAGGGGGACTACAATGAGCAGTTCTTC. The encoded protein is CASSFSQGDYNEQFF.